The entry below gives a single T cell receptor beta chain sequence along with its context. The antigen remains unidentified. A second PCR, run for about 6 to 11 cycles, used a sample-barcoded 5' primer plus a J-beta primer mix. TCRdb called the 5' RACE reads again in MiXCR, with one record for every CDR3 protein. Counted here are 650,000 to 700,000 distinct CDR3 sequences, more than 45% occurring once; the ten biggest clones make up about 14%. Per-sample yields of isolated PBMCs were at least 6 million. This sample stems from a study of blood T cells in healthy people across ages. Overall study results and limits: A greater number of naive CD4+ cells and higher diversity distinguished long-lived donors from aged donors. There was a strong correlation between TCR beta diversity and naive T cell percentage.

This CDR3 spans 18 amino acids. V shed 5 bases and J 0 bases; nucleotides not matched to a gene: 13. Germline V gives CDR1 SGHTA, CDR2 FQGNSA. V usage is TRBV7-2 and J usage is TRBJ2-1, with 7 bases matching TRBD1. Sequencing used blood. The sequence was obtained from a woman of 80 years or more in good health. The CDR3 is CASSQTGTVGISYNEQFF. In nucleotides, the CDR3 is TGTGCCAGCAGCCAAACCGGGACAGTTGGGATCTCCTACAATGAGCAGTTCTTC.